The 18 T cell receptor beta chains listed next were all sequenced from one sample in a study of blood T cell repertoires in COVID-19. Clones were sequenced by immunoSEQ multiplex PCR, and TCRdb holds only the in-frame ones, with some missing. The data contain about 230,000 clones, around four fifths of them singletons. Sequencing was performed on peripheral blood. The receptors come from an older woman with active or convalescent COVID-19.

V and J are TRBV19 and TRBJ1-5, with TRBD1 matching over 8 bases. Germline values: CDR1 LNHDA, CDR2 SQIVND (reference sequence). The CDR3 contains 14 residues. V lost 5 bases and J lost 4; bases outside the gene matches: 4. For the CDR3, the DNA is TGTGCCAGTAGTCCTGGACAGGGTAATCAGCCCCAGCATTTT. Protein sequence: CASSPGQGNQPQHF.

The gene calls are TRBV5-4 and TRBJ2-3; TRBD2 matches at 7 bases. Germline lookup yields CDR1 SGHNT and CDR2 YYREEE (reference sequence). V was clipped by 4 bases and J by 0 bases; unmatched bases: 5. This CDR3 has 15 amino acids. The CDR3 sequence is CASSPGGTSTDTQYF. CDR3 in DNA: TGTGCCAGCAGCCCCGGGGGGACTAGCACAGATACGCAGTATTTT.

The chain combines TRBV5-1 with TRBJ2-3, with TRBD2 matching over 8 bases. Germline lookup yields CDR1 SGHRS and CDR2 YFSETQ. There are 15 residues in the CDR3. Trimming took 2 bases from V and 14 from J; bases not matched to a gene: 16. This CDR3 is CASSFIAGGGSALYF. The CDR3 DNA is TGCGCCAGCAGCTTTATCGCGGGAGGAGGATCTGCGCTGTATTTT.

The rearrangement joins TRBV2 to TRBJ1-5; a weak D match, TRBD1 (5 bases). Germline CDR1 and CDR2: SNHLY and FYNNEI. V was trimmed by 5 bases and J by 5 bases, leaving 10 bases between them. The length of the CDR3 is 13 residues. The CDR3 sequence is CASSFDSDQPQHF. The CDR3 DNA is TGTGCCAGCAGTTTTGACAGTGATCAGCCCCAGCATTTT.

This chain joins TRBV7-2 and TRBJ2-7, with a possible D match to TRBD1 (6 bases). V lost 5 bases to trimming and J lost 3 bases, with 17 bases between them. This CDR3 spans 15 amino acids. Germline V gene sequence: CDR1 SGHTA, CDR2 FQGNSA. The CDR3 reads CASSVGQGLFYEQYF. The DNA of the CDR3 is TGTGCCAGCAGCGTCGGGCAGGGGTTGTTCTACGAGCAGTACTTC.

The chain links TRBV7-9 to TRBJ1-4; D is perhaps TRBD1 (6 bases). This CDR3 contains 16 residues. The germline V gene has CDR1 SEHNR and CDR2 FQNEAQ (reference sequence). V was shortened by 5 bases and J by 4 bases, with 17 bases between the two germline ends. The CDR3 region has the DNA TGTGCCAGCAGCCTAGGCCGGGGGGCGATTAATGAAAAACTGTTTTTT. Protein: CASSLGRGAINEKLFF.

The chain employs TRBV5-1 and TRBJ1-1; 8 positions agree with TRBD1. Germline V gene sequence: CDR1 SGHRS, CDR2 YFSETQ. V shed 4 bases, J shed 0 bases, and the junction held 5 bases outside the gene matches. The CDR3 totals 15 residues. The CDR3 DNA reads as TGCGCCAGCAGCGGGACAGGAACGATGAACACTGAAGCTTTCTTT. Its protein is CASSGTGTMNTEAFF.

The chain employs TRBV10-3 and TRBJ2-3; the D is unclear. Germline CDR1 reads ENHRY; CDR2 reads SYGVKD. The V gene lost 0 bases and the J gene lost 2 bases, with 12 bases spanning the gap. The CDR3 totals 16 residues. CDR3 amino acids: CAISESLIATTDTQYF. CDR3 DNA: TGTGCCATCAGTGAGTCGTTAATAGCCACCACAGATACGCAGTATTTT.

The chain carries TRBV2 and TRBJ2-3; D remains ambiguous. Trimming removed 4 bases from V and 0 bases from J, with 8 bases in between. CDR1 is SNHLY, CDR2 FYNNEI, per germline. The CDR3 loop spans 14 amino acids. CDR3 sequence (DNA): TGTGCCAGCAGTGTCATAGTTAGCACAGATACGCAGTATTTT. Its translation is CASSVIVSTDTQYF.

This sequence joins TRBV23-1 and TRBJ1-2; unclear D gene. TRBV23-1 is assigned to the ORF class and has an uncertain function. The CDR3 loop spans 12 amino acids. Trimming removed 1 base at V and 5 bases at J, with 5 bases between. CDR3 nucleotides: TGCGCCAGCAGTCAATGCGGGTATGGCTACACCTTC. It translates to CASSQCGYGYTF.

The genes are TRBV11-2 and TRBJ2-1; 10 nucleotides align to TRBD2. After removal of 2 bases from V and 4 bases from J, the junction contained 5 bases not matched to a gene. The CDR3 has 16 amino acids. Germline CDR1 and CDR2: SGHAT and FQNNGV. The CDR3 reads CASSLMGLAKYNEQFF. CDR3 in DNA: TGTGCCAGCAGCTTAATGGGACTAGCGAAGTACAATGAGCAGTTCTTC.

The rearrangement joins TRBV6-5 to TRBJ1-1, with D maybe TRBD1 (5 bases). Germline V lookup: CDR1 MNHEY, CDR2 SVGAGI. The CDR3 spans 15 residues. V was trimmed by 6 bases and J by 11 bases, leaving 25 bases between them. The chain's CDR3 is CASRETGGVRRIAFF. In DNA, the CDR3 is TGTGCCAGCAGGGAGACCGGAGGGGTGAGACGGATTGCTTTCTTT.

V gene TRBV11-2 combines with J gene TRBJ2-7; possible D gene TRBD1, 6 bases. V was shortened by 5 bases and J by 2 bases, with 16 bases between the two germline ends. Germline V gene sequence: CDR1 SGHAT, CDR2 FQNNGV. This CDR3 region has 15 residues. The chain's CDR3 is CASSIPGQQAYEQYF. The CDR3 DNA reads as TGTGCCAGCAGCATACCCGGACAGCAAGCCTACGAGCAGTACTTC.

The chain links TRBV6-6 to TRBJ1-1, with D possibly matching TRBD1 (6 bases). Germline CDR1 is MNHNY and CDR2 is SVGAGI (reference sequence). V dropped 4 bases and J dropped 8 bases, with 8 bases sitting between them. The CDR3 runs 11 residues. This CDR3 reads CASSFQGEAFF. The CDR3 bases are TGTGCCAGCAGTTTCCAGGGGGAAGCTTTCTTT.

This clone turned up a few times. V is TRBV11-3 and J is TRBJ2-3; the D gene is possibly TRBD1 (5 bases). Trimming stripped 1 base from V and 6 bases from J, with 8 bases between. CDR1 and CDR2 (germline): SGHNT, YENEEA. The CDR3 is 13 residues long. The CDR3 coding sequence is TGTGCCAGCAGCTTAGGCAGGGTCGATACGCAGTATTTT. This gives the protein CASSLGRVDTQYF.

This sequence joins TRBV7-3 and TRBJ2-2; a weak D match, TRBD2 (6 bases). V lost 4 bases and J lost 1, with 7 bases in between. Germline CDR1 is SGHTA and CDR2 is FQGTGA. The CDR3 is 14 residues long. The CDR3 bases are TGTGCCAGCAGCTCGGGACTGAACACCGGGGAGCTGTTTTTT. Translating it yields CASSSGLNTGELFF.

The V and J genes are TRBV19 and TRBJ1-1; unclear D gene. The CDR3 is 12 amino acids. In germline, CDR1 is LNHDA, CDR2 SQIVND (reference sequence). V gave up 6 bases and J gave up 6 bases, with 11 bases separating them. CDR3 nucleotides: TGTGCCAGTAGGCCGCGGGCGTCTGAAGCTTTCTTT. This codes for CASRPRASEAFF.

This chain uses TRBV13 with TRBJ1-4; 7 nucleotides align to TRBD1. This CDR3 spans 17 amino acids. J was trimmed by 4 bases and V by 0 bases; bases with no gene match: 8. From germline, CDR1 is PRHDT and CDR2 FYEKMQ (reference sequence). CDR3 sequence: CASSLGHRGPLNEKLFF. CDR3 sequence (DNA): TGTGCCAGCAGCTTAGGCCACAGGGGCCCTCTTAATGAAAAACTGTTTTTT.